Below, 13 T cell receptor beta chains from the same sample are listed, as sequenced in a study of T cell repertoires in cytomegalovirus infection. No antigen has been identified for these receptors. TCRdb fed the reads into MiXCR, producing one record per CDR3 protein. The top ten clones hold roughly three fifths of a sample with about 220,000 distinct CDR3 sequences, less than 50% of them seen once. Sequencing was performed on CD8+ T cells from cultured PBMCs, taken from culture after CMV antigen stimulation. The receptors here all came from a human donor in good health (CMV status not recorded). Some clones in this sample may be carry-over from other donors' samples.

The V call is TRBV7-9, the J call TRBJ1-5, with D maybe TRBD1 (5 bases). Germline values: CDR1 SEHNR, CDR2 FQNEAQ (reference sequence). The V gene lost 3 bases and the J gene lost 6 bases, with 21 bases spanning the gap. The CDR3 sequence is 17 residues long. CDR3 sequence reads: CASSFITGLGAIQPQHF. CDR3 coding DNA: TGTGCCAGCAGCTTTATAACTGGATTAGGGGCAATTCAGCCCCAGCATTTT.

The chain has TRBV7-2 and TRBJ2-1; a possible D gene is TRBD2 (5 bases). Trimming removed 0 bases from V and 3 bases from J, with 21 bases in between. The CDR3 length is 19 residues. Germline assignment: CDR1 SGHTA and CDR2 FQGNSA. The DNA of the CDR3 is TGTGCCAGCAGCTTAGCGCGCCTAGCAGGAGTCGGGCACTACAATGAGCAGTTCTTC. This gives the protein CASSLARLAGVGHYNEQFF.

The chain combines TRBV12-3 or TRBV12-4 with TRBJ1-2; maybe TRBD1 (5 bases). Between the trimmed V and J ends, which lost 0 bases and 8 bases, there was a span of 13 bases. This CDR3 contains 14 residues. The chain's CDR3 is CASSLALGEDGYTF. CDR3 coding DNA: TGTGCCAGCAGTTTAGCGCTGGGGGAGGACGGCTACACCTTC.

The chain has TRBV10-3 and TRBJ1-1; perhaps TRBD1 as D (5 bases). Germline V lookup: CDR1 ENHRY, CDR2 SYGVKD. The CDR3 is made up of 14 amino acids. Trimming cost V 1 base and J 5 bases, with 11 bases left between them. The CDR3 coding sequence is TGTGCCATCAGTGAGTGGGGCAGGGAGACTGAAGCTTTCTTT. Protein product: CAISEWGRETEAFF.

This chain uses TRBV19 with TRBJ1-1, with a weak D call TRBD1 (5 bases). This CDR3 is 14 amino acids long. Trimming took off 6 bases at V and 1 base at J, with 12 bases between the two ends. Germline CDR1 reads LNHDA; CDR2 reads SQIVND (reference sequence). The CDR3 nucleotides are TGTGCCAGTAGCATTTGGGGCAGGAACACTGAAGCTTTCTTT. It specifies CASSIWGRNTEAFF.

The chain joins TRBV6-6 to TRBJ1-1; D is possibly TRBD1 (6 bases). Germline V gene data show CDR1 as MNHNY and CDR2 as SVGAGI (reference sequence). The CDR3 consists of 14 residues. Trimming left V 5 bases short and J 7 bases short, with 17 bases between. The CDR3: CASSPGTRRDEAFF. In nucleotides, the CDR3 is TGTGCCAGCAGTCCCGGGACACGGAGGGATGAAGCTTTCTTT.

This clonotype appeared many times. The chain is built from TRBV7-4 and TRBJ2-7; no clear D. The germline V gene encodes CDR1 SGHVT and CDR2 SQSDAQ. CDR3 size: 14 residues. The V and J ends lost 4 bases and 0 bases respectively, with 10 bases between them. The CDR3 bases are TGTGCCAGCAGCTCTCTTGTATCCTCCTACGAGCAGTACTTC. Its translation is CASSSLVSSYEQYF.

This clonotype has ten or more counts. The CDR3 region has the DNA TGTGCCAGCAGCGCCTATTCCGACAATGAGCAGTTCTTC. Protein product: CASSAYSDNEQFF. The rearrangement uses TRBV7-2 and TRBJ2-1; D gene ambiguous. The CDR3 length is 13 residues. The V and J ends lost 5 bases and 5 bases respectively, with 10 bases between them. Germline CDR1 SGHTA, CDR2 FQGNSA.

This clonotype was recorded a few times. This sequence joins TRBV7-9 and TRBJ2-1, with unresolved D. Trimming removed 3 bases at V and 6 bases at J, with 6 bases between. The CDR3 spans 12 residues. Germline V CDR1 and CDR2: SEHNR, FQNEAQ (reference sequence). The DNA for the CDR3 is TGTGCCAGCAGCTTCGACACCAATGAGCAGTTCTTC. Residues: CASSFDTNEQFF.

As DNA, the CDR3 is TGTGCCAGCAGCCAAGACGAGGCGGGGACAGGGAAGTCCTGGAACACTGAAGCTTTCTTT. Amino acid sequence: CASSQDEAGTGKSWNTEAFF. The V gene is TRBV14, the J gene TRBJ1-1; TRBD1 aligns across 9 bases. The CDR3 has 20 residues. Trimming took 0 bases from V and 1 from J; bases not matched to a gene: 15. CDR1 and CDR2 from the germline V gene are SGHDN and FVKESK.

CDR3 coding DNA: TGCAGTGCTAGACGACAGGGGATGACTGAAGCTTTCTTT. Protein product: CSARRQGMTEAFF. The V gene is TRBV20-1, the J gene TRBJ1-1, with 8 bases aligning to TRBD1. Germline values: CDR1 DFQATT, CDR2 SNEGSKA (reference sequence). J was trimmed by 5 bases and V by 2 bases; bases with no gene match: 4. The CDR3 has 13 residues.

In DNA form, the CDR3 reads TGCAGTGGGGAAGCGTCCCTAGCGGGATTCTACGAGCAGTACTTC. This codes for CSGEASLAGFYEQYF. This sequence joins TRBV20-1 and TRBJ2-7; TRBD2 matches at 9 bases. Germline V gene data show CDR1 as DFQATT and CDR2 as SNEGSKA (reference sequence). This CDR3 comprises 15 residues. Trimming at V came to 7 bases and at J to 3 bases, leaving 13 bases not matched to a gene.

The chain combines TRBV6-1 with TRBJ2-7, with 14 bases fitting TRBD2. CDR3 length: 15 amino acids. Germline V gene lookup returns CDR1 MNHNS and CDR2 SASEGT. J lost 7 bases, V lost 7 bases, and 9 bases had no gene match. CDR3 nucleotides: TGTGCCAGCATCGAAAGGGGACTAGCGGGAGCGGAGCAGTACTTC. It translates to CASIERGLAGAEQYF.